The T cell receptor (gamma chain) under discussion was sequenced for a study of gamma-delta T cells after stem cell transplantation. Germline V gene data show CDR1 as GITISATS and CDR2 as ISYDGTV (reference sequence). Germline trimming cut 0 bases from V and 4 bases from J; bases unmatched to any gene: 3. This CDR3 has 17 residues. TCRdb made new clone calls on the RT-PCR reads using CATT. The table shows 950 to 1,500 gamma-chain clones, with around 3% occurring only once. This clone is deemed medium-sized. Other DNA sequences in the sample encode the same CDR3. The origin of this receptor is a human donor. It is not recorded whose cells these are; they may come from a transplant donor. The sample comprised gamma-delta T cells. This rearrangement joins TRGV9 to TRGJP. CDR3 DNA: TGTGCCTTGTGGGAGGTGATCCAAGAGTTGGGCAAAAAAATCAAGGTATTT. Protein sequence: CALWEVIQELGKKIKVF.